A selection of T cell receptor beta chains follows, all from one sample in a study of post-analysis software for immune sequencing data. TCRdb re-derived calls from the PCR reads in MiXCR, one entry per CDR3 protein. The table includes 380,000 or so distinct CDR3 sequences, about a third detected once. Sequenced material: blood. These receptors came from a girl between 5 and 17 years old with multiple sclerosis. CDR3s include the opening cysteine and the closing phenylalanine or tryptophan. Fields, in order: J gene, V gene, D gene, CDR3 protein. The D gene is left open where the match is weak.

>TRBJ2-1|TRBV3-1|TRBD2
CASSRPGLAGGTHNEQFF
>TRBJ2-7|TRBV12-3/TRBV12-4|.
CASSLRPGTEQYF
>TRBJ1-5|TRBV12-5|TRBD1
CASGFGQGMRQPQHF
>TRBJ1-2|TRBV6-2/TRBV6-3|.
CASQGNYGYTF
>TRBJ1-1|TRBV12-3/TRBV12-4|TRBD1
CASSGTAGTGRTEAFF
>TRBJ2-5|TRBV12-3/TRBV12-4|.
CASSLSNAFGQYF
>TRBJ2-7|TRBV6-5|TRBD1
CASRVNRGGSYEQYF
>TRBJ2-7|TRBV6-2/TRBV6-3|TRBD1
CASSLKDRIYEQYF
>TRBJ2-7|TRBV3-1|.
CASSQEVGTSYEQYF
>TRBJ2-7|TRBV9|.
CASSVGGGQSSYEQYF
>TRBJ1-4|TRBV7-2|.
CASSLYGGHLTNEKLFF
>TRBJ1-5|TRBV6-5|.
CASGSQARQPQHF
>TRBJ2-7|TRBV7-6|.
CASSTNPGFSYEQYF
>.|TRBV3-1|.
CASSQVRGNEQYF
>TRBJ2-3|TRBV2|.
CASSERELAGTDTQYF
>TRBJ2-1|TRBV6-2/TRBV6-3|.
CASSYLGQKYNEQFF
>TRBJ2-5|TRBV4-2|TRBD2
CASSQEAGVGETQYF
>.|TRBV5-1|TRBD2
CASRSSGDSYNEQYF
>TRBJ1-6|TRBV3-1|.
CASSYFGGNSPLHF
>TRBJ2-7|TRBV3-1|.
CASSQGRLTAYEQYF
>TRBJ2-3|TRBV29-1|.
CSVVPGERVDTQYF
>TRBJ2-1|TRBV12-3/TRBV12-4|TRBD1
CASTLDRGNYNEQFF
>TRBJ1-6|TRBV20-1|.
CSAKEGGSPLHF
>TRBJ2-5|TRBV12-3/TRBV12-4|TRBD2
CASSPRTSGAETQYF
>TRBJ1-2|TRBV6-5|TRBD1
CASSYSGQDNYGYTF
>TRBJ1-2|TRBV4-3|TRBD1
CASSQDTGGGIYGYTF
>TRBJ1-1|TRBV20-1|.
CSARDPRRIDTEAFF
>TRBJ1-2|TRBV7-2|.
CASSLSAGKGYTF
>TRBJ2-1|TRBV29-1|TRBD2
CSVPRLAGGHHEQFF
>TRBJ2-5|TRBV28|.
CASSGPRVKEQYF
>TRBJ2-2|TRBV9|.
CASSVVPGVNTGELFF
>TRBJ1-1|TRBV5-1|.
CASTVRTGANTEAFF